The T cell receptor beta chain under discussion was sequenced for a study of T cells in Graves' hyperthyroidism and ophthalmopathy. Study summary: Blood was drawn when the patient was first diagnosed and still untreated.

As to this clonotype: The antigen is undetermined.

The CDR3 is made up of 15 amino acids. Per the germline V gene, CDR1 is DFQATT and CDR2 is SNEGSKA (reference sequence). Trimming took 6 bases from V and 3 from J; bases not matched to a gene: 9. Study results and caveats: Researchers report that a 13 V-J model separated ophthalmopathy from stable hyperthyroidism.

Amplified TCR beta CDR3 regions came from RNA transcripts. The HTBI primer set served for first-round RT-PCR of the TCR CDR3. TCRdb analysed the multiplex PCR reads with MiXCR anew, one entry per CDR3 protein. Of 300,000 to 450,000 distinct CDR3 sequences in the sample, about 13% were seen once. The TCR originated in a woman aged 18-29 years with Graves' hyperthyroidism. Sequences were obtained from blood. The gene calls are TRBV20-1 and TRBJ2-5; 11 bases are a match to TRBD2. CDR3 protein: CSAGGSGRGEETQYF. In nucleotides, the CDR3 is TGCAGTGCGGGTGGTAGCGGGAGGGGAGAAGAGACCCAGTACTTC.